The 26 T cell receptor beta chains below come from one sample, sequenced in a study of identical twins. TCRdb called the 5' RACE reads again in MiXCR, with one record for every CDR3 protein. The sample lists 700,000 or so distinct CDR3 sequences; 8% to 9% were seen once. These data also formed part of another study, on yellow fever vaccine responses in identical twins.

The specimen sequenced was PBMCs. These TCRs come from a woman in her late teens or twenties in good health.

This clonotype was seen many times. J is TRBJ2-1 and V is TRBV28, with 7 bases lining up with TRBD2. The germline gives CDR1 MDHEN, CDR2 SYDVKM. The ends lost 10 bases at V and 1 base at J; junction bases unmatched: 7. The CDR3 runs 14 residues. CDR3 coding DNA: TGTGCCACGACGGTAGCGGGTTCCTACAATGAGCAGTTCTTC. It codes for CATTVAGSYNEQFF.

This chain joins TRBV14 and TRBJ2-7; perhaps TRBD1 as D (5 bases). Trimming shortened V by 4 bases and J by 3 bases, and 19 bases separated the two germline ends. Germline assignment: CDR1 SGHDN and CDR2 FVKESK. The CDR3 runs to 16 residues. CDR3 bases: TGTGCCAGCAGCCGAGTTACAGGTTGGTTCGGCTACGAGCAGTACTTC. Protein sequence: CASSRVTGWFGYEQYF. The entire variable domain, with the rest obtained from reference TRBV14 and TRBJ2-7, is as follows: EAGVTQFPSHSVIEKGQTVTLRCDPISGHDNLYWYRRVMGKEIKFLLHFVKESKQDESGMPNNRFLAERTGGTYSTLKVQPAELEDSGVYFCASSRVTGWFGYEQYFGPGTRLTVT.

The chain recombines TRBV28 with TRBJ2-5; D is ambiguous. The CDR3 covers 10 residues. Deletions cut 7 bases from V and 4 bases from J, with 4 bases between. Germline V CDR1 and CDR2: MDHEN, SYDVKM. The chain's CDR3 is CASKRETQYF. The DNA for the CDR3 is TGTGCCAGCAAACGAGAGACCCAGTACTTC.

In its sample, this clonotype was seen a few times. This rearrangement joins TRBV6-2 or TRBV6-3 to TRBJ2-3; no firm D call. This CDR3 region has 14 residues. V lost 3 bases and J 5 bases, leaving 12 bases between the germline ends. The V gene's germline CDR1 is MNHEY and CDR2 SVGEGT. The CDR3 DNA sequence: TGTGCCAGCAGTTATGTCCTATCAGGAGATACGCAGTATTTT. Encoded protein: CASSYVLSGDTQYF.

This clonotype was observed many times. This rearrangement joins TRBV6-2 or TRBV6-3 to TRBJ2-3, with TRBD2 matching 7 bases. The CDR3 spans 15 residues. The germline gives CDR1 MNHEY, CDR2 SVGEGT. The J segment lost 1 base and the V segment lost 7 bases, leaving 8 bases of the junction unmatched. In DNA form, the CDR3 reads TGTGCCAGCACCCCGTGGACTAGTCGCACAGATACGCAGTATTTT. Encoded protein: CASTPWTSRTDTQYF.

This clonotype has more than one count but fewer than ten. The chain carries TRBV20-1 and TRBJ1-4, with 10 bases fitting TRBD1. V shed 6 bases, J shed 5 bases, and the junction held 6 bases outside the gene matches. The CDR3 is made up of 14 amino acids. Germline lookup yields CDR1 DFQATT and CDR2 SNEGSKA (reference sequence). The CDR3 bases are TGCAGTGCGGGAAGGACAGGGGGAAATGAAAAACTGTTTTTT. This encodes CSAGRTGGNEKLFF.

The J gene is TRBJ2-3, the V gene TRBV14, with 10 bases that match TRBD2. There are 16 residues in the CDR3. In germline, CDR1 is SGHDN, CDR2 FVKESK. Unmatched junction bases numbered 6, after V lost 0 bases and J lost 6 bases. As DNA, the CDR3 is TGTGCCAGCAGCCAAGATCTAGCGGGAGTTGGCGATACGCAGTATTTT. It encodes CASSQDLAGVGDTQYF. Filled out from reference TRBV14 and TRBJ2-3, the complete variable domain reads EAGVTQFPSHSVIEKGQTVTLRCDPISGHDNLYWYRRVMGKEIKFLLHFVKESKQDESGMPNNRFLAERTGGTYSTLKVQPAELEDSGVYFCASSQDLAGVGDTQYFGPGTRLTVL.

The genes are TRBV6-2 or TRBV6-3 and TRBJ2-7; 10 bases fit TRBD2. J gave up 6 bases and V 7 bases, and 12 bases lay outside the gene matches. The CDR3 has 15 amino acids. Looked up from germline, CDR1 is MNHEY and CDR2 is SVGEGT. In nucleotides, the CDR3 is TGTGCCAGCACCCTTCTAGCGGGAGAATCTCGCGAGCAGTACTTC. Protein sequence: CASTLLAGESREQYF.

In this sample, this clonotype turned up a few times. This chain uses TRBV2 with TRBJ1-2; tentatively, D is TRBD1 (5 bases). Deletions cut 6 bases from V and 2 bases from J, with 16 bases between. Germline CDR1 is SNHLY and CDR2 is FYNNEI. This CDR3 is built from 15 residues. The CDR3 DNA follows: TGTGCCAGCAGCCACGACAGCCACGGGAACTATGGCTACACCTTC. Residues: CASSHDSHGNYGYTF.

About this clonotype itself: The germline gene is not matched at one end of the junction; a read error may be the cause. This chain connects TRBV7-9 to TRBJ2-7; D is perhaps TRBD1 (6 bases). Germline V gene sequence: CDR1 SEHNR, CDR2 FQNEAQ (reference sequence). The CDR3 contains 14 residues. This CDR3 reads CASVLGAGSYGQYF. CDR3 nucleotide sequence: TGTGCCAGCGTTTTGGGGGCTGGGTCCTACGGGCAGTACTTC.

There are a few counts of this clonotype. This rearrangement joins TRBV6-1 to TRBJ2-2; D may be TRBD2 (6 bases). Between the trimmed V and J ends, which lost 7 bases and 2 bases, there was a span of 14 bases. This CDR3 spans 15 amino acids. Germline V CDR1 and CDR2: MNHNS, SASEGT. The CDR3 loop reads CASTSPGTNTGELFF. CDR3 sequence (DNA): TGTGCCAGCACCTCACCCGGGACTAACACCGGGGAGCTGTTTTTT.

The chain uses TRBV7-9 and TRBJ2-4; TRBD1 or TRBD2 may be the D gene (7 bases each). Germline V gives CDR1 SEHNR, CDR2 FQNEAQ (reference sequence). The CDR3 length is 13 residues. Trimming took 2 bases from V and 8 from J, leaving 10 bases between them. In DNA form, the CDR3 reads TGTGCCAGCAGCTTACCAGGGGGGGACATTCAGTACTTC. Protein sequence: CASSLPGGDIQYF.

The genes are TRBV4-1 and TRBJ2-1; either TRBD1 or TRBD2 may supply D (5 bases each). Germline values: CDR1 MGHRA, CDR2 YSYEKL. The CDR3 spans 14 residues. With 2 bases removed from V and 5 bases from J, the gap between germline ends came to 10 bases. The CDR3 coding sequence is TGCGCCAGCAGCCAAAAGTGGGGGAACAATGAGCAGTTCTTC. Amino acids: CASSQKWGNNEQFF.

This clonotype was found many times. This chain uses TRBV7-9 with TRBJ1-4, with TRBD1 as a possible D gene (5 bases). CDR1 SEHNR and CDR2 FQNEAQ come from the germline V gene (reference sequence). The CDR3 is made up of 14 amino acids. V was trimmed by 1 base and J by 8 bases, leaving 11 bases between them. The CDR3 protein is CASSLVLGEEKLFF. Here the CDR3 DNA reads TGTGCCAGCAGCTTAGTCCTGGGGGAGGAAAAACTGTTTTTT.

CDR3 residues: CASSDLVETRGLFTETQYF. The CDR3 DNA reads as TGTGCCAGCAGTGACCTGGTCGAGACTAGGGGGTTGTTCACAGAGACCCAGTACTTC. The chain has TRBV2 and TRBJ2-5; D assignment may be TRBD1 or TRBD2 (6 bases each). There are 19 residues in the CDR3. Per the germline V gene, CDR1 is SNHLY and CDR2 is FYNNEI. Trimming stripped 3 bases from V and 4 bases from J, with 27 bases between.

The rearrangement links TRBV4-3 to TRBJ2-5, with 9 bases that match TRBD2. This CDR3 has 15 residues. V dropped 4 bases and J dropped 4; count of bases not matched to a gene: 7. In germline, CDR1 is LGHNA, CDR2 YSLEER. The CDR3 protein is CASSPGSGRTETQYF. The DNA of the CDR3 is TGCGCCAGCAGCCCAGGGAGCGGGAGGACAGAGACCCAGTACTTC.

This clonotype was seen many times. The rearrangement links TRBV4-1 to TRBJ2-3; D perhaps matches TRBD1 (6 bases). Germline V gives CDR1 MGHRA, CDR2 YSYEKL. This CDR3 contains 17 residues. V shed 0 bases and J shed 2 bases, with 15 bases lying between them. CDR3 amino acids: CASSQDQGRGFTDTQYF. CDR3 bases: TGCGCCAGCAGCCAAGATCAGGGCAGGGGTTTCACAGATACGCAGTATTTT.

This CDR3 is CASSLDLESYEQYF. In nucleotides, the CDR3 is TGTGCCAGCAGCTTAGACTTAGAGTCCTACGAGCAGTACTTC. V gene TRBV7-2 combines with J gene TRBJ2-7; D gene uncertain. This CDR3 has 14 amino acids. V gave up 1 base and J gave up 1 base, with 8 bases separating them. CDR1 is SGHTA, CDR2 FQGNSA, per germline.

The gene calls are TRBV7-2 and TRBJ2-3; D tentatively fits TRBD1 or TRBD2 (5 bases each). This CDR3 has 15 amino acids. Trimming left V 2 bases short and J 6 bases short, with 15 bases between. CDR1 SGHTA and CDR2 FQGNSA come from the germline V gene. The CDR3 protein is CASSLFRERVDTQYF. The CDR3 nucleotides read TGTGCCAGCAGCTTATTCAGGGAGCGCGTGGATACGCAGTATTTT.

This clonotype was seen only a few times. The chain links TRBV12-3 or TRBV12-4 to TRBJ2-7; D not resolved. The CDR3 has 14 amino acids. V lost 2 bases and J lost 3, with 11 bases in between. The CDR3 DNA is TGTGCCAGCAGTTTATACGAAGCTGACTACGAGCAGTACTTC. Residues: CASSLYEADYEQYF.

This clonotype was seen ten or more times. This chain connects TRBV7-3 to TRBJ2-5, with D hard to call. Germline V gives CDR1 SGHTA, CDR2 FQGTGA. The CDR3 spans 15 residues. V lost 0 bases to trimming and J lost 0 bases, with 8 bases between them. The CDR3 sequence: CASSLTSGHQETQYF. The CDR3 coding sequence is TGTGCCAGCAGCTTAACGTCGGGCCACCAAGAGACCCAGTACTTC.

This clonotype was counted only a few times. The chain is built from TRBV3-1 and TRBJ2-3; TRBD2 agrees at 12 bases. The V gene's germline CDR1 is LGHDT and CDR2 YNNKEL (reference sequence). The CDR3 totals 15 residues. V was clipped by 4 bases and J by 8 bases; unmatched bases: 7. The CDR3 sequence: CASSPRLAGEATQYF. In nucleotides, the CDR3 is TGTGCCAGCAGCCCGCGACTAGCGGGAGAAGCTACGCAGTATTTT.

The rearrangement uses TRBV5-1 and TRBJ2-7; the D gene is possibly TRBD2 (5 bases). The germline V and J ends were trimmed by 4 bases and 0 bases, with 11 bases remaining between them. Germline V gives CDR1 SGHRS, CDR2 YFSETQ. CDR3 length: 14 residues. The CDR3 loop is CASSVARGSYEQYF. CDR3 nucleotides: TGCGCCAGCAGCGTAGCGAGAGGCTCCTACGAGCAGTACTTC.

The V and J genes are TRBV11-2 and TRBJ2-3; D may be TRBD2 (6 bases). V was shortened by 4 bases and J by 5 bases, with 25 bases between the two germline ends. Germline CDR1 SGHAT, CDR2 FQNNGV. The CDR3 extends over 18 amino acids. The DNA for the CDR3 is TGTGCCAGCAGCTCGGCGGAGGGGCAGGACGGTTTGGGAGATACGCAGTATTTT. Protein sequence: CASSSAEGQDGLGDTQYF. The full variable domain, with the rest looked up from reference TRBV11-2 and TRBJ2-3, is EAGVAQSPRYKIIEKRQSVAFWCNPISGHATLYWYQQILGQGPKLLIQFQNNGVVDDSQLPKDRFSAERLKGVDSTLKIQPAKLEDSAVYLCASSSAEGQDGLGDTQYFGPGTRLTVL.

In this sample, this clonotype turned up a few times. The genes are TRBV20-1 and TRBJ1-1; D is undetermined. The V and J ends lost 0 bases and 0 bases respectively, with 17 bases between them. The germline CDR1 and CDR2 sequences are DFQATT and SNEGSKA (reference sequence). This CDR3 has 17 residues. The CDR3 sequence is CSARDRRPDVLNTEAFF. The CDR3 coding sequence is TGCAGTGCTAGAGATCGTCGTCCGGACGTTTTGAACACTGAAGCTTTCTTT.

This clonotype has a count of ten or more. CDR3 sequence (DNA): TGCAGTGCTAGAGGGACTGACTCCGACTACGAGCAGTACTTC. Encoded protein: CSARGTDSDYEQYF. The genes are TRBV20-1 and TRBJ2-7, with D perhaps matching TRBD2 (5 bases). This CDR3 contains 14 residues. Germline V gene data show CDR1 as DFQATT and CDR2 as SNEGSKA (reference sequence). Deletions cut 1 base from V and 3 bases from J, with 13 bases between.